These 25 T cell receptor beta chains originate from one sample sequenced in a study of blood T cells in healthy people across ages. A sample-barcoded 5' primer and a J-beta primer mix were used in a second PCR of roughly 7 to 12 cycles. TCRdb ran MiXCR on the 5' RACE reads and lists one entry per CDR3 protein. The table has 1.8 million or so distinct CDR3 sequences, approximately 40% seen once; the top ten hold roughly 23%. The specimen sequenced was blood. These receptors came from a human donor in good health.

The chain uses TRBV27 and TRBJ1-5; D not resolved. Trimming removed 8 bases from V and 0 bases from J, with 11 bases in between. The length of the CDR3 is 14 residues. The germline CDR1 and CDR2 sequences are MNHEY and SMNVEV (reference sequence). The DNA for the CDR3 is TGTGCCAGCCCTGACCCCTATAGCAATCAGCCCCAGCATTTT. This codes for CASPDPYSNQPQHF.

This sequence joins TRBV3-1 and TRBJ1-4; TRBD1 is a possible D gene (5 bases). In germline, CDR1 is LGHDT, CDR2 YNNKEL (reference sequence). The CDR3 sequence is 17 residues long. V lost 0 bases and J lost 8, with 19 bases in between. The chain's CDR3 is CASSQDLVGVRGEKLFF. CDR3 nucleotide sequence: TGTGCCAGCAGCCAAGATCTTGTTGGGGTGAGGGGAGAAAAACTGTTTTTT.

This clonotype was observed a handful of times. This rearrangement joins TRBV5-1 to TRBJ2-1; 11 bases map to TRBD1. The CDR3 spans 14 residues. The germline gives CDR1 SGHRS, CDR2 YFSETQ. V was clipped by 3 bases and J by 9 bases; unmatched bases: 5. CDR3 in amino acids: CASSSDRGQGEQFF. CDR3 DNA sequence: TGCGCCAGCAGCTCGGACAGGGGGCAAGGTGAGCAGTTCTTC.

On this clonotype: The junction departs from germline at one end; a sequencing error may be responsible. This CDR3 reads CVSSEYGGETQYF. The CDR3 bases are TGTGTCAGCAGTGAATATGGAGGGGAGACCCAGTACTTC. The chain couples TRBV6-1 to TRBJ2-5, with a possible D match to TRBD2 (6 bases). The CDR3 is 13 amino acids. The V gene's germline CDR1 is MNHNS and CDR2 SASEGT.

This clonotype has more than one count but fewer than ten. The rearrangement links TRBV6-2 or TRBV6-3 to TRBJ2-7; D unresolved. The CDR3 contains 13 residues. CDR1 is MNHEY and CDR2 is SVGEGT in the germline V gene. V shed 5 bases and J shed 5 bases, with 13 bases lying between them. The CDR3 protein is CASSQQLINEQYF. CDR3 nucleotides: TGTGCCAGCAGTCAGCAGTTAATTAACGAGCAGTACTTC.

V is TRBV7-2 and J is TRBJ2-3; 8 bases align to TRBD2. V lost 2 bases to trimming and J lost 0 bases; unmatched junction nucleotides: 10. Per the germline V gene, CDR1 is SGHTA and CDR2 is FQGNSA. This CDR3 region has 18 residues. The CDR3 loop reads CASSLWVAGGGSTDTQYF. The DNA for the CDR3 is TGTGCCAGCAGCTTATGGGTGGCGGGGGGCGGGAGCACAGATACGCAGTATTTT.

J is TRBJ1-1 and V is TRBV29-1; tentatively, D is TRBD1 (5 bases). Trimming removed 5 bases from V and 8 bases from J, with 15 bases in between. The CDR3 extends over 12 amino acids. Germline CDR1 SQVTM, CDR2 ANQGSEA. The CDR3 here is CSVYLWGREAFF. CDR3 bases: TGCAGCGTTTATCTTTGGGGCAGGGAAGCTTTCTTT.

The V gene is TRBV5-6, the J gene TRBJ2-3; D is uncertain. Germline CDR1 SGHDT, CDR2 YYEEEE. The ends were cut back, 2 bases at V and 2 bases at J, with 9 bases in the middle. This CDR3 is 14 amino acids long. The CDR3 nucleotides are TGTGCCAGCAGCTTAGAGAGGAACACAGATACGCAGTATTTT. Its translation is CASSLERNTDTQYF.

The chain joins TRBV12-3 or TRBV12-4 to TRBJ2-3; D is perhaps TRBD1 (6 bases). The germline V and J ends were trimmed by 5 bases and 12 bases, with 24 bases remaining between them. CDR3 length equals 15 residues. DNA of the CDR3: TGTGCCAGCAGTCCTAACAGGGTGTCTACGGGGACCCAGTATTTT. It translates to CASSPNRVSTGTQYF.

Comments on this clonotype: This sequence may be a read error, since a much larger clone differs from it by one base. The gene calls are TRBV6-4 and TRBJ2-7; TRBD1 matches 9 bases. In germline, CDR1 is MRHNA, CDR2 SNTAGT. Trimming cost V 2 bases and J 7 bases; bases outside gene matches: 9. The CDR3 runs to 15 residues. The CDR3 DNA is TGTGCCAGCAGTGACACAGGGGGCGCCGACAATGAGCAGTACTTC. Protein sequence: CASSDTGGADNEQYF.

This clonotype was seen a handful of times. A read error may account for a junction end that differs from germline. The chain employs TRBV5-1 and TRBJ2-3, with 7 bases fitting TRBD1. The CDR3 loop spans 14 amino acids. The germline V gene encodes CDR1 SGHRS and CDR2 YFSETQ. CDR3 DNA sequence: TGCGCCAGTAGCTCAGGGGGTCTCGGAGATACGCAGTATTTT. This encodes CASSSGGLGDTQYF.

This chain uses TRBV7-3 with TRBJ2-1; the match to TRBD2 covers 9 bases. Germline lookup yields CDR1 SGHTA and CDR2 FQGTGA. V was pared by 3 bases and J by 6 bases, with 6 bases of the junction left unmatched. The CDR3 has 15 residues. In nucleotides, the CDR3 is TGTGCCAGCAGCTTCCTCCTAGCGGGGATCAATGAGCAGTTCTTC. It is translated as CASSFLLAGINEQFF.

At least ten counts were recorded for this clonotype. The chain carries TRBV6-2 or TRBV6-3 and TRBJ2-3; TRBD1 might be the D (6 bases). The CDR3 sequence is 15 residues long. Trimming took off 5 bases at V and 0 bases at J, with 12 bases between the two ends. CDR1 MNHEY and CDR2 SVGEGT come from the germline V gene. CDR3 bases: TGTGCCAGCAGTAGAGGGACAACTAGCACAGATACGCAGTATTTT. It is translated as CASSRGTTSTDTQYF.

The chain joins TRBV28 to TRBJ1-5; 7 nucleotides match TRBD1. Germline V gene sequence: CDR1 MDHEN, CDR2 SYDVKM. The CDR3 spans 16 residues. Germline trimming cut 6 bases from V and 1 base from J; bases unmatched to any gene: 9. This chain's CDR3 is CASSWTGGMSNQPQHF. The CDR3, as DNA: TGTGCCAGCAGCTGGACAGGCGGGATGAGCAATCAGCCCCAGCATTTT. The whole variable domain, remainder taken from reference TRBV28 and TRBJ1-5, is DVKVTQSSRYLVKRTGEKVFLECVQDMDHENMFWYRQDPGLGLRLIYFSYDVKMKEKGDIPEGYSVSREKKERFSLILESASTNQTSMYLCASSWTGGMSNQPQHFGDGTRLSIL.

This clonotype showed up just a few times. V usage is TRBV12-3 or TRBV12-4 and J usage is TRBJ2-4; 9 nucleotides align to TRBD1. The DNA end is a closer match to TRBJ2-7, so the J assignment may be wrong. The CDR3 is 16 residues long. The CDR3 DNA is TGTGCCAGCAGTTTCGGGCGACAGGGGGTCGTCAACGAGCAGTACTTC. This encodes CASSFGRQGVVNEQYF.

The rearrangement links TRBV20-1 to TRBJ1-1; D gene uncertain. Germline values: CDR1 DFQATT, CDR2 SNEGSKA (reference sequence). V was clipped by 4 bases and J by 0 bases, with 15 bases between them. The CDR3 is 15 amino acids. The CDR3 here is CSAIDPARMNTEAFF. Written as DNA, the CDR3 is TGCAGTGCTATCGACCCGGCCAGGATGAACACTGAAGCTTTCTTT.

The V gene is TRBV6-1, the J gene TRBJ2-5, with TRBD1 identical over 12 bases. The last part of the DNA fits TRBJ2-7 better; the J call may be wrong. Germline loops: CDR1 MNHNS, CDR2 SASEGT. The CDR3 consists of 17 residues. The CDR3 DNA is TGTGCCAGCAGTACGCATCCCGGGACAGGGGGCCAAGGCGAGCAGTACTTC. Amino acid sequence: CASSTHPGTGGQGEQYF.

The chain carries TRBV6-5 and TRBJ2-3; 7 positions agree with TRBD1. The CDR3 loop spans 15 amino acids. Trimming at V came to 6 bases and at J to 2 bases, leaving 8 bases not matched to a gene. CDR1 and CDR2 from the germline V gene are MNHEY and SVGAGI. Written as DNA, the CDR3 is TGTGCCAGCAGCCCGACAGGGCGATACACAGATACGCAGTATTTT. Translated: CASSPTGRYTDTQYF.

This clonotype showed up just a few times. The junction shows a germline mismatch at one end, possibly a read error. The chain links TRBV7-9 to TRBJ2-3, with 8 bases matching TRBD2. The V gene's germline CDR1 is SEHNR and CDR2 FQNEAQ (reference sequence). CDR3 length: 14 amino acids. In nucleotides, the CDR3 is TGTACCAGCAGCCCAAGCGGGGGTCTAGATACGCAGTATTTT. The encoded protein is CTSSPSGGLDTQYF.

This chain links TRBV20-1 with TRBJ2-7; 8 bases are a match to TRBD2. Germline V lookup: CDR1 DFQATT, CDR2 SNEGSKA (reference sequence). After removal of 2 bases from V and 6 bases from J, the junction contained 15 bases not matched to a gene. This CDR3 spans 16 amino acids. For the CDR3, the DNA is TGCAGTGCTAGATCCCCCCTTAGGCTAGCGGGTCGCGAGCAGTACTTC. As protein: CSARSPLRLAGREQYF.

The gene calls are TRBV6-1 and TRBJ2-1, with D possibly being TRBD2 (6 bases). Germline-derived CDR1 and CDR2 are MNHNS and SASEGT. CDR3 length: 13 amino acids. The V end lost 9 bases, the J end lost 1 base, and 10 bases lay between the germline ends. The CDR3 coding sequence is TGTGCCAGTTTTGGGGGGTCCTACAATGAGCAGTTCTTC. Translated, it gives CASFGGSYNEQFF.

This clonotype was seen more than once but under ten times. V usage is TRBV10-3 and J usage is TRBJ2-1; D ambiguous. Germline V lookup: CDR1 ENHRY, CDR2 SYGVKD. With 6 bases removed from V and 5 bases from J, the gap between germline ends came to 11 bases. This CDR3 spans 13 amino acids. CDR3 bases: TGTGCCATCAGGGATGGGCAGAACAATGAGCAGTTCTTC. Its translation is CAIRDGQNNEQFF.

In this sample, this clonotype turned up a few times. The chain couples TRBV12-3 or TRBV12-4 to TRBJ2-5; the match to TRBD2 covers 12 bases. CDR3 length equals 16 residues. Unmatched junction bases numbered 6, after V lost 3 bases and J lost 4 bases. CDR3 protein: CASSLPSGGAGETQYF. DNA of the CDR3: TGTGCCAGCAGTTTGCCTAGCGGGGGGGCCGGAGAGACCCAGTACTTC.

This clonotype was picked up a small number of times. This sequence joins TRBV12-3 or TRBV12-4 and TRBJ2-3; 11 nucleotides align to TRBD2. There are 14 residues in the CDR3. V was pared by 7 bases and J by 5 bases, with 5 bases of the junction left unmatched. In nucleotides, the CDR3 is TGTGCCAGCACCCTACTAGCGGGGGTAGATACGCAGTATTTT. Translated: CASTLLAGVDTQYF.

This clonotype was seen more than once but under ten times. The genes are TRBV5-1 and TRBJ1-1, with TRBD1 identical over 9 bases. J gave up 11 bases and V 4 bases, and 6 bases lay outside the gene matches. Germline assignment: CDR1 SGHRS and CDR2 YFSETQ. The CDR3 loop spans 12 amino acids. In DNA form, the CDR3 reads TGCGCCAGCAGCCCCGGGACAGGGTTGGCTTTCTTT. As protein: CASSPGTGLAFF.